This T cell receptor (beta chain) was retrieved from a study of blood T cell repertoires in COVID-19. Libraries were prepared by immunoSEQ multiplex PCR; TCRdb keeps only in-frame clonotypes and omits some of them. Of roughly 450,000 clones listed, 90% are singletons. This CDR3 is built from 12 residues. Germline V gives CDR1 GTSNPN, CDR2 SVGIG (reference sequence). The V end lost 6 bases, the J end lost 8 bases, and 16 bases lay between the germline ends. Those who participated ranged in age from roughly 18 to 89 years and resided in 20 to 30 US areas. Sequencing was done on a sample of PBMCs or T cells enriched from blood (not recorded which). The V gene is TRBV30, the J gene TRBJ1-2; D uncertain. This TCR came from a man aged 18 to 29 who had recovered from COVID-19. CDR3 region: CACRGLGRGYTF. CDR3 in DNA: TGTGCCTGCCGAGGGCTCGGAAGAGGCTACACCTTC.